What follows are 20 T cell receptor beta chains derived from one specimen sequenced in a study of type 1 and type 2 diabetes patients. PCR was run on genomic DNA. The TCR beta CDR3 region was amplified using 30 forward and 13 reverse primers. One entry per CDR3 protein, called by TCRdb with MiXCR from the multiplex PCR reads. In the table there are under 300,000 distinct CDR3 sequences, roughly 44% of which are singletons. The sample comprised peripheral blood mononuclear cells (PBMCs). These receptors all come from a young man with type 2 diabetes.

This chain links TRBV10-1 with TRBJ2-3; tentative D call: TRBD2 (5 bases). The germline V and J ends were trimmed by 2 bases and 4 bases, with 10 bases remaining between them. Germline V gene sequence: CDR1 WNHNN, CDR2 SYGVQD (reference sequence). CDR3 length: 14 amino acids. CDR3: CASSETDSPDTQYF. The CDR3 coding sequence is TGCGCCAGCAGTGAGACGGACTCTCCAGATACGCAGTATTTT.

The sample holds a few counts of this clonotype. The genes are TRBV7-8 and TRBJ2-6; D gene unclear. Germline V gene data show CDR1 as SGHVS and CDR2 as FQNEAQ. Deletions cut 4 bases from V and 0 bases from J, with 4 bases between. This CDR3 spans 14 amino acids. CDR3 region: CASSSYSGANVLTF. CDR3 DNA sequence: TGTGCCAGCAGCTCTTACTCTGGGGCCAACGTCCTGACTTTC.

On this clonotype itself: The junction differs from germline at one of its ends, possibly a read error. The chain combines TRBV20-1 with TRBJ1-1; D is unresolved. CDR3 length: 9 amino acids. Germline lookup yields CDR1 DFQATT and CDR2 SNEGSKA (reference sequence). The CDR3 is CSALDRSNF. The CDR3 DNA sequence: TGCAGTGCTCTCGATAGAAGCAACTTT.

The chain links TRBV7-3 to TRBJ2-3, with D possibly matching TRBD2 (6 bases). V shed 5 bases and J shed 0 bases, with 18 bases lying between them. CDR1 and CDR2 from the germline V gene are SGHTA and FQGTGA. The length of the CDR3 is 17 residues. CDR3: CASSQVARGASTDTQYF. CDR3 coding DNA: TGTGCCAGCAGCCAAGTTGCTCGCGGGGCGAGCACAGATACGCAGTATTTT.

This chain connects TRBV9 to TRBJ2-1; D unclear. Trimming removed 0 bases at V and 5 bases at J, with 12 bases between. Germline V lookup: CDR1 SGDLS, CDR2 YYNGEE. The CDR3 contains 15 residues. The CDR3 here is CASSVEALRNNEQFF. DNA for the CDR3: TGTGCCAGCAGCGTAGAGGCTCTACGGAACAATGAGCAGTTCTTC.

The chain recombines TRBV4-3 with TRBJ2-7, with D tentatively TRBD1 or TRBD2 (6 bases each). The germline V gene encodes CDR1 LGHNA and CDR2 YSLEER. The CDR3 extends over 15 amino acids. Trimming shortened V by 0 bases and J by 4 bases, and 13 bases separated the two germline ends. The CDR3 coding sequence is TGCGCCAGCAGCCAAGAATCCAGGGGAGGTTACGAGCAGTACTTC. Encoded protein: CASSQESRGGYEQYF.

The V gene is TRBV7-2, the J gene TRBJ1-2; possible D gene TRBD1, 5 bases. This CDR3 spans 16 amino acids. With 8 bases removed from V and 2 bases from J, the gap between germline ends came to 21 bases. The germline gives CDR1 SGHTA, CDR2 FQGNSA. This CDR3 is CASGRAGIRENYGYTF. CDR3 bases: TGTGCCAGCGGCCGAGCCGGGATCAGGGAAAACTATGGCTACACCTTC.

The chain couples TRBV2 to TRBJ1-2; TRBD1 might be the D (5 bases). V lost 6 bases and J 8 bases, leaving 13 bases between the germline ends. Per the germline V gene, CDR1 is SNHLY and CDR2 is FYNNEI. This CDR3 spans 12 amino acids. CDR3 bases: TGTGCCAGCAGCCAGTCGAGGGGAGGCTACACCTTC. This encodes CASSQSRGGYTF.

As to this clonotype: Relative to the germline gene, one junction end is altered; a read error may explain this. The chain is built from TRBV7-8 and TRBJ2-7; D possibly corresponds to TRBD1 (5 bases). This CDR3 is 14 amino acids long. The germline gives CDR1 SGHVS, CDR2 FQNEAQ. In nucleotides, the CDR3 is TGCGCCAGCAGCCAAGTGGGGCGGTCATACGAGCAGTACTTC. Translation gives CASSQVGRSYEQYF.

The chain couples TRBV30 to TRBJ2-7; either TRBD1 or TRBD2 may supply D (5 bases each). Between the trimmed V and J ends, which lost 3 bases and 5 bases, there was a span of 23 bases. Germline-derived CDR1 and CDR2 are GTSNPN and SVGIG (reference sequence). This CDR3 spans 16 amino acids. In nucleotides, the CDR3 is TGTGCCTGGAGCAGGATTGGGGGTTTGATGAGAGACGAGCAGTACTTC. This gives the protein CAWSRIGGLMRDEQYF.

For this clonotype: This may arise from a read error, as a much more abundant clone is one base away. The chain combines TRBV4-1 with TRBJ1-2; D is possibly TRBD1 (5 bases). Germline CDR1 and CDR2: MGHRA and YSYEKL. The CDR3 contains 13 residues. CDR3 region: CAGSQEGNYGYTF. The CDR3 DNA reads as TGCGCCGGCAGCCAAGAGGGGAACTATGGCTACACCTTC.

This chain joins TRBV7-2 and TRBJ2-7; D possibly corresponds to TRBD1 (6 bases). Germline V lookup: CDR1 SGHTA, CDR2 FQGNSA. V lost 5 bases and J lost 1, with 15 bases in between. CDR3 size: 15 residues. The CDR3 DNA is TGTGCCAGCAGCCCATGGGACACCATATCCTACGAGCAGTACTTC. Amino acid sequence: CASSPWDTISYEQYF.

This clonotype was observed a few times. V gene TRBV19 combines with J gene TRBJ1-4, with D possibly TRBD1 on 6 matching bases. The germline V gene encodes CDR1 LNHDA and CDR2 SQIVND (reference sequence). The length of the CDR3 is 15 residues. Trimming cost V 6 bases and J 4 bases, with 15 bases left between them. The CDR3 DNA sequence: TGTGCCAGTAGGAAGGGGACAACGAGTAATGAAAAACTGTTTTTT. This encodes CASRKGTTSNEKLFF. The full variable domain, with the rest looked up from reference TRBV19 and TRBJ1-4, is DGGITQSPKYLFRKEGQNVTLSCEQNLNHDAMYWYRQDPGQGLRLIYYSQIVNDFQKGDIAEGYSVSREKKESFPLTVTSAQKNPTAFYLCASRKGTTSNEKLFFGSGTQLSVL.

The chain has TRBV15 and TRBJ2-7; a possible D gene is TRBD1 (5 bases). The CDR3 contains 15 residues. V was shortened by 1 base and J by 1 base, with 11 bases between the two germline ends. CDR1 is LNHNV, CDR2 YYDKDF, per germline (reference sequence). The CDR3 here is CATSRVQGGSYEQYF. CDR3 coding DNA: TGTGCCACCAGCAGAGTGCAGGGCGGATCCTACGAGCAGTACTTC.

This clonotype showed up just a few times. The chain uses TRBV6-1 and TRBJ2-7; maybe TRBD2 (6 bases). Germline V gene data show CDR1 as MNHNS and CDR2 as SASEGT. CDR3 length equals 13 residues. Trimming took off 6 bases at V and 4 bases at J, with 13 bases between the two ends. CDR3 coding DNA: TGTGCCAGCAGCCAGGACCGGGAGTACGAGCAGTACTTC. Its translation: CASSQDREYEQYF.

In its sample, this clonotype was seen many times. This sequence joins TRBV4-1 and TRBJ1-2; 7 bases are shared with TRBD1. With 0 bases clipped from V and 2 bases from J, the junction kept 6 bases outside the gene matches. Germline V lookup: CDR1 MGHRA, CDR2 YSYEKL. The length of the CDR3 is 16 residues. This CDR3 reads CASSQEEGAYNYGYTF. Written as DNA, the CDR3 is TGCGCCAGCAGCCAAGAGGAGGGGGCGTACAACTATGGCTACACCTTC.

This clonotype was observed a few times. The chain carries TRBV6-6 and TRBJ1-2; possibly TRBD1 for D (5 bases). V gave up 9 bases and J gave up 0 bases, with 11 bases separating them. This CDR3 is 13 amino acids long. Germline V gives CDR1 MNHNY, CDR2 SVGAGI (reference sequence). As DNA, the CDR3 is TGTGCCAGTTGGGGGACCACTAACTATGGCTACACCTTC. It specifies CASWGTTNYGYTF.

The chain carries TRBV24-1 and TRBJ2-3; possible D gene TRBD1, 7 bases. The V and J ends lost 2 bases and 5 bases respectively, with 16 bases between them. The germline CDR1 and CDR2 sequences are KGHDR and SFDVKD. CDR3 length: 16 residues. CDR3 bases: TGTGCCACCAGTGATTCGGCAGGGGGGTTTAAAGATACGCAGTATTTT. This gives the protein CATSDSAGGFKDTQYF.

The chain recombines TRBV15 with TRBJ2-3; D gene uncertain. V gave up 1 base and J gave up 0 bases, with 5 bases separating them. The CDR3 is made up of 14 amino acids. Germline CDR1 is LNHNV and CDR2 is YYDKDF (reference sequence). The chain's CDR3 is CATSRVTSTDTQYF. CDR3 nucleotide sequence: TGTGCCACCAGCAGAGTTACTAGCACAGATACGCAGTATTTT.

The V and J genes are TRBV5-1 and TRBJ1-2; D not certain. CDR3 length equals 15 residues. Germline V gene sequence: CDR1 SGHRS, CDR2 YFSETQ. The V gene lost 2 bases and the J gene lost 4 bases, with 15 bases spanning the gap. This CDR3 reads CASSLDTTDVYGYTF. CDR3 nucleotide sequence: TGCGCCAGCAGCTTAGACACGACGGATGTCTATGGCTACACCTTC.